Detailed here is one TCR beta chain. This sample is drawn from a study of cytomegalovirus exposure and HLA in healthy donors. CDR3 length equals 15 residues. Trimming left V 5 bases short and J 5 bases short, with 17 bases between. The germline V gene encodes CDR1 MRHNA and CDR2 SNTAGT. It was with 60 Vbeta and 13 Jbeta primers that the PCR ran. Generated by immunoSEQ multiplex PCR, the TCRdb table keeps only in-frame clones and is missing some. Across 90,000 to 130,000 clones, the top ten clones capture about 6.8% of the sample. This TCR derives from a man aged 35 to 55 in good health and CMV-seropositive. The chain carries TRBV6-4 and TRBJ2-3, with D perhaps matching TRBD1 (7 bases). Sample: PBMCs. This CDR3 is CASSIGGGRGDTQYF. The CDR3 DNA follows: TGTGCCAGCAGTATTGGAGGGGGCCGGGGAGATACGCAGTATTTT.